This T cell receptor beta chain was sequenced during a study of cytomegalovirus exposure and HLA in healthy donors. PCR was performed using 60 Vbeta and 13 Jbeta primers. Profiled with immunoSEQ multiplex PCR; TCRdb holds only in-frame clones, not every one. Of under 150,000 clones in the sample, roughly 84% were seen once. This CDR3 is 13 amino acids long. The V end was cut by 7 bases, the J end by 3 bases, with 12 bases between. Per the germline V gene, CDR1 is LNHDA and CDR2 is SQIVND (reference sequence). This clone was counted between two and nine times. This chain uses TRBV19 with TRBJ1-1; unclear D gene. The receptor was derived from a girl aged 2-10 years in good health and CMV-seronegative. The material sequenced was PBMCs. The CDR3 here is CASKLAGDTEAFF. CDR3 nucleotides: TGTGCCAGTAAGCTCGCCGGGGACACTGAAGCTTTCTTT.